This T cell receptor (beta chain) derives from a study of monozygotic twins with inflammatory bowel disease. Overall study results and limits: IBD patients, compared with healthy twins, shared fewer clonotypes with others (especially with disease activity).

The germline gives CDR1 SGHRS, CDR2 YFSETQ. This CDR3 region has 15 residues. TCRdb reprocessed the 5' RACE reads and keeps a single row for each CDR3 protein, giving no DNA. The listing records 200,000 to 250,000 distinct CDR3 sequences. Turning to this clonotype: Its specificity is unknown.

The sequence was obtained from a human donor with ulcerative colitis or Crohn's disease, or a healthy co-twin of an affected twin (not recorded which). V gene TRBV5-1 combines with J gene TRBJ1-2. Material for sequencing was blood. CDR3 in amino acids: CASSIRRTSNYGYTF.